This T cell receptor (beta chain) is drawn from a study of monozygotic twins with inflammatory bowel disease. TCRdb reworked the 5' RACE reads into one entry per CDR3 protein, no DNA. The sample table includes around 380,000 distinct CDR3 sequences. Germline V CDR1 and CDR2: LGHDT, YNNKEL (reference sequence). The CDR3 runs 15 residues. V and J are TRBV3-1 and TRBJ2-1; lacking DNA, the TRBD1 call made by TCRdb goes unchecked. This clonotype originated in a human donor with ulcerative colitis or Crohn's disease, or a healthy co-twin of an affected twin (not recorded which). The sequenced sample was blood. CDR3 in amino acids: CASSASRLPLREQFF.